This entry concerns a single T cell receptor (beta chain). The V segment lost 0 bases and the J segment 7 bases; nucleotides outside the gene matches: 7. The CDR3 sequence is 15 residues long. Germline V CDR1 and CDR2: MGHRA, YSYEKL. This sample is drawn from a study of shared clonotypes between healthy human individuals. Generated by immunoSEQ multiplex PCR, the TCRdb table keeps only in-frame clones and is missing some. The table lists 2 million to 2.5 million clones, around 93% of them singletons. This chain links TRBV4-1 with TRBJ2-3; 7 bases fit TRBD1. The sequenced sample was naive CD4+ T cells from PBMCs. Subset defined: CD45RA+ positively selected. This TCR was sampled from a man aged 18 to 30 in good health. Some clones in this sample may be carry-over from other donors' samples. CDR3 in DNA: TGCGCCAGCAGCCAAGATCAGACAGGGCAAAATACGCAGTATTTT. Translation gives CASSQDQTGQNTQYF.